The rows below give T cell receptor beta chains drawn from one sample of a study of identical twins. TCRdb reprocessed the 5' RACE reads with MiXCR, giving one entry per CDR3 protein. The data contain 240,000 or so distinct CDR3 sequences, more than 9% of them singletons. Sequenced: memory T cells sorted from blood. All receptors derive from a middle-aged man in good health. CDR3s include the opening cysteine and the closing phenylalanine or tryptophan. D genes are given only for firm matches. Clone size is stated in some rows and not others, as once, few, many or a class when expanded.

v_gene: TRBV19
abundance: few
d_gene: NA
j_gene: TRBJ2-3
CDR3aa: CASSIEGVEDTQYF
CDR3nt: TGTGCCAGTAGTATTGAGGGGGTGGAAGATACGCAGTATTTT

v_gene: TRBV6-2/TRBV6-3
abundance: many
d_gene: NA
j_gene: TRBJ2-3
CDR3aa: CASSRYSTDTQYF
CDR3nt: TGTGCCAGCAGTCGGTATAGCACAGATACGCAGTATTTT

v_gene: TRBV5-1
abundance: many
d_gene: NA
j_gene: TRBJ2-1
CDR3aa: CASSFGQSGVNEQFF
CDR3nt: TGCGCCAGCAGCTTCGGACAGAGTGGGGTGAATGAGCAGTTCTTC

v_gene: TRBV28
abundance: many
d_gene: NA
j_gene: TRBJ2-5
CDR3aa: CASSLNQEETQYF
CDR3nt: TGTGCCAGCAGTTTAAACCAGGAGGAGACCCAGTACTTC

v_gene: TRBV5-6
abundance: many
d_gene: NA
j_gene: TRBJ2-3
CDR3aa: CASSWGPTTDTQYF
CDR3nt: TGTGCCAGCAGCTGGGGCCCGACCACAGATACGCAGTATTTT

v_gene: TRBV12-3/TRBV12-4
abundance: many
d_gene: TRBD1
j_gene: TRBJ2-7
CDR3aa: CASSLEVDRATEQYF
CDR3nt: TGTGCCAGCAGTTTAGAAGTCGACAGGGCTACGGAGCAGTACTTC

v_gene: TRBV20-1
abundance: NA
d_gene: TRBD2
j_gene: TRBJ2-7
CDR3aa: CSATTLAGDSLPYF
CDR3nt: TGCAGTGCTACCACACTAGCGGGAGATTCTTTACCGTACTTC

v_gene: TRBV28
abundance: many
d_gene: NA
j_gene: TRBJ2-7
CDR3aa: CASSFEGQGYEQYF
CDR3nt: TGTGCCAGCAGTTTTGAGGGCCAAGGGTACGAGCAGTACTTC

v_gene: TRBV28
abundance: NA
d_gene: NA
j_gene: TRBJ2-2
CDR3aa: CASRGVGVNTGELFF
CDR3nt: TGTGCCAGCAGGGGCGTGGGGGTGAACACCGGGGAGCTGTTTTTT

v_gene: TRBV12-3/TRBV12-4
abundance: few
d_gene: NA
j_gene: TRBJ2-6
CDR3aa: CAGSDTGRGLFSGANVLTF
CDR3nt: TGTGCCGGTTCCGATACTGGCAGGGGTTTATTCTCTGGGGCCAACGTCCTGACTTTC

v_gene: TRBV28
abundance: NA
d_gene: NA
j_gene: TRBJ2-7
CDR3aa: CASITTGTIPYEQYF
CDR3nt: TGTGCCAGCATCACGACCGGGACAATCCCCTACGAGCAGTACTTC

v_gene: TRBV5-1
abundance: many
d_gene: TRBD2
j_gene: TRBJ2-1
CDR3aa: CASSLGWGGRADEQFF
CDR3nt: TGCGCCAGCAGCTTGGGGTGGGGCGGGAGGGCCGACGAGCAGTTCTTC

v_gene: TRBV6-1
abundance: NA
d_gene: NA
j_gene: TRBJ1-1
CDR3aa: CASSESFNTEAFF
CDR3nt: TGTGCCAGCAGCGAGAGCTTTAACACTGAAGCTTTCTTT

v_gene: TRBV12-3/TRBV12-4
abundance: many
d_gene: NA
j_gene: TRBJ2-3
CDR3aa: CASCRGRTDTQYF
CDR3nt: TGTGCCAGCTGTCGAGGCCGCACAGATACGCAGTATTTT

v_gene: TRBV14
abundance: few
d_gene: TRBD1
j_gene: TRBJ2-4
CDR3aa: CASSQVRRGQDIQYF
CDR3nt: TGTGCCAGCAGCCAAGTTCGCAGGGGGCAGGACATTCAGTACTTC

v_gene: TRBV29-1
abundance: many
d_gene: NA
j_gene: TRBJ2-2
CDR3aa: CSVGGGRNTGELFF
CDR3nt: TGCAGCGTTGGGGGAGGTCGGAACACCGGGGAGCTGTTTTTT

v_gene: TRBV12-3/TRBV12-4
abundance: NA
d_gene: NA
j_gene: TRBJ2-2
CDR3aa: CASSLALGQRMNTGELFF
CDR3nt: TGTGCCAGCAGTTTAGCCTTGGGACAACGAATGAACACCGGGGAGCTGTTTTTT

v_gene: TRBV12-3/TRBV12-4
abundance: NA
d_gene: TRBD2
j_gene: TRBJ2-2
CDR3aa: CASRDPQWTSGGSWTGELFF
CDR3nt: TGTGCCAGCAGGGACCCCCAATGGACTAGCGGGGGGAGTTGGACCGGGGAGCTGTTTTTT

v_gene: TRBV28
abundance: many
d_gene: TRBD1
j_gene: TRBJ1-2
CDR3aa: CASSTTGTGAWSYGYTF
CDR3nt: TGTGCCAGCAGTACCACCGGGACAGGGGCCTGGAGCTATGGCTACACCTTC

v_gene: TRBV6-2/TRBV6-3
abundance: many
d_gene: NA
j_gene: TRBJ1-5
CDR3aa: CASSYSQARYDQPQHF
CDR3nt: TGTGCCAGCAGTTACTCGCAGGCCAGGTACGATCAGCCCCAGCATTTT

v_gene: TRBV5-1
abundance: few
d_gene: NA
j_gene: TRBJ1-5
CDR3aa: CASSLEGNNQPQHF
CDR3nt: TGCGCCAGCAGCTTGGAGGGTAATAATCAGCCCCAGCATTTT

v_gene: TRBV4-2
abundance: NA
d_gene: NA
j_gene: TRBJ1-2
CDR3aa: CASSQGIWYGYTF
CDR3nt: TGTGCCAGCAGCCAAGGTATCTGGTATGGCTACACCTTC

v_gene: TRBV7-8
abundance: NA
d_gene: NA
j_gene: TRBJ1-5
CDR3aa: CASSPSGGGRSNQPQHF
CDR3nt: TGTGCCAGCAGCCCCTCTGGGGGCGGGAGGAGCAATCAGCCCCAGCATTTT